The 28 T cell receptor beta chains presented below share a single source sample, sequenced in a study of T cells in Graves' hyperthyroidism and ophthalmopathy. Amplification targeted TCR beta CDR3 regions from RNA transcripts. HTBI primers drove first-round RT-PCR of the TCR CDR3. TCRdb re-derived calls from the multiplex PCR reads in MiXCR, one entry per CDR3 protein. The repertoire holds 600,000 to 900,000 distinct CDR3 sequences, with roughly 17% as singletons. Sequenced: blood. The receptors derive from a man younger than 35 with Graves' hyperthyroidism.

J is TRBJ1-3 and V is TRBV12-3 or TRBV12-4, with a weak D call TRBD1 (5 bases). Trimming shortened V by 2 bases and J by 2 bases, and 7 bases separated the two germline ends. This CDR3 is 14 amino acids long. The CDR3 reads CASSLWGPGNTIYF. CDR3 in DNA: TGTGCCAGCAGTTTATGGGGACCTGGAAACACCATATATTTT.

This clonotype was seen a handful of times. The chain employs TRBV7-9 and TRBJ1-2; the match to TRBD1 covers 7 bases. Per germline, CDR1 SEHNR and CDR2 FQNEAQ (reference sequence). The V gene end was trimmed by 4 bases and the J gene end by 10 bases; junction bases not matched to a gene: 6. The CDR3 runs to 12 residues. This CDR3 reads CASSSNRGPYTF. CDR3 nucleotide sequence: TGTGCCAGCAGCTCCAACAGGGGACCCTACACCTTC.

The chain couples TRBV9 to TRBJ2-3; 7 bases fit TRBD2. CDR1 is SGDLS and CDR2 is YYNGEE in the germline V gene. V shed 3 bases and J 3 bases; nucleotides not matched to a gene: 10. The CDR3 has 16 residues. The CDR3 spells CASSGEASGPTDTQYF. The CDR3 nucleotides read TGTGCCAGCAGCGGAGAGGCTAGCGGTCCAACAGATACGCAGTATTTT.

This clonotype was picked up a small number of times. The genes are TRBV30 and TRBJ1-6; 7 bases match TRBD1. The CDR3 spans 17 residues. Trimming took 3 bases from V and 0 from J; bases not matched to a gene: 8. Germline V gene data show CDR1 as GTSNPN and CDR2 as SVGIG (reference sequence). The CDR3 loop reads CAWRERGLSSYNSPLHF. CDR3 nucleotide sequence: TGTGCCTGGAGGGAGAGGGGGCTGAGCTCCTATAATTCACCCCTCCACTTT.

This sequence joins TRBV7-9 and TRBJ2-1; D unresolved. V lost 2 bases to trimming and J lost 2 bases, with 16 bases between them. CDR3 length: 17 amino acids. From germline, CDR1 is SEHNR and CDR2 FQNEAQ (reference sequence). As DNA, the CDR3 is TGTGCCAGCAGCTTAAGGAGAAGGAGAACCCCCTACAATGAGCAGTTCTTC. Its protein product is CASSLRRRRTPYNEQFF.

This clonotype showed up many times. The gene calls are TRBV28 and TRBJ2-3; D possibly matches TRBD1 or TRBD2 (5 bases each). The CDR3 length is 17 residues. V was cut by 3 bases and J by 3 bases, with 19 bases left in between. Germline V lookup: CDR1 MDHEN, CDR2 SYDVKM. The CDR3 DNA is TGTGCCAGCAGTTTGCCCCCCAGACGGGGCCCTACAGATACGCAGTATTTT. Encoded protein: CASSLPPRRGPTDTQYF.

In its sample, this clonotype was seen many times. This chain uses TRBV11-3 with TRBJ1-2, with D hard to call. CDR1 and CDR2 (germline): SGHNT, YENEEA. V gave up 0 bases and J gave up 5 bases, with 7 bases separating them. The CDR3 is 13 amino acids. CDR3 DNA: TGTGCCAGCAGCTTAGAAGGCGGGTATGGCTACACCTTC. Translated: CASSLEGGYGYTF.

This chain links TRBV28 with TRBJ1-4; 12 positions match TRBD1. V lost 2 bases to trimming and J lost 7 bases; unmatched junction nucleotides: 11. CDR1 is MDHEN, CDR2 SYDVKM, per germline. The CDR3 extends over 18 amino acids. The CDR3 sequence is CASSLTGTGGAGTEKLFF. The CDR3 DNA follows: TGTGCCAGCAGTTTAACCGGGACAGGGGGCGCCGGGACTGAAAAACTGTTTTTT. Variable domain in full (rest from reference TRBV28 and TRBJ1-4): DVKVTQSSRYLVKRTGEKVFLECVQDMDHENMFWYRQDPGLGLRLIYFSYDVKMKEKGDIPEGYSVSREKKERFSLILESASTNQTSMYLCASSLTGTGGAGTEKLFFGSGTQLSVL.

The chain has TRBV27 and TRBJ2-1; D uncertain. Trimming left V 0 bases short and J 6 bases short, with 3 bases between. Germline assignment: CDR1 MNHEY and CDR2 SMNVEV (reference sequence). This CDR3 region has 12 residues. The chain's CDR3 is CASSLSANEQFF. In DNA, the CDR3 is TGTGCCAGCAGTTTATCGGCCAATGAGCAGTTCTTC.

V gene TRBV7-2 combines with J gene TRBJ1-2; 7 bases match TRBD1. Germline V gives CDR1 SGHTA, CDR2 FQGNSA. The CDR3 consists of 13 residues. Trimming took 4 bases from V and 7 from J; bases not matched to a gene: 6. Here the CDR3 reads CASSWEGAPGYTF. As DNA, the CDR3 is TGTGCCAGCAGCTGGGAGGGGGCGCCTGGCTACACCTTC.

The V call is TRBV29-1, the J call TRBJ2-7; D gene unclear. This CDR3 region has 15 residues. Trimming removed 3 bases from V and 2 bases from J, with 17 bases in between. CDR1 and CDR2 (germline): SQVTM, ANQGSEA. Written as DNA, the CDR3 is TGCAGCGTTGAGGGCCCGGATGGGAAAACCTACGAGCAGTACTTC. Encoded protein: CSVEGPDGKTYEQYF.

The V call is TRBV4-1, the J call TRBJ2-2; D gene ambiguous. Between the trimmed V and J ends, which lost 0 bases and 5 bases, there was a span of 13 bases. CDR1 MGHRA and CDR2 YSYEKL come from the germline V gene. There are 16 residues in the CDR3. This CDR3 reads CASSQDRGRWTGELFF. CDR3 in DNA: TGCGCCAGCAGCCAAGATCGAGGAAGGTGGACCGGGGAGCTGTTTTTT.

At least ten counts were recorded for this clonotype. This chain connects TRBV7-2 to TRBJ2-7, with 13 bases aligning to TRBD2. The CDR3 has 16 amino acids. The germline CDR1 and CDR2 sequences are SGHTA and FQGNSA. V lost 5 bases and J lost 7; bases outside the gene matches: 11. In nucleotides, the CDR3 is TGTGCCAGCAGCCCCGGACTAGCGGGGGAGCCCTTTGAGCAGTACTTC. As protein: CASSPGLAGEPFEQYF.

This clonotype was seen repeatedly, ten times or more. This chain connects TRBV27 to TRBJ1-1; D remains unclear. The germline V gene encodes CDR1 MNHEY and CDR2 SMNVEV (reference sequence). The germline V and J ends were trimmed by 6 bases and 8 bases, with 22 bases remaining between them. CDR3 length: 15 amino acids. CDR3 nucleotide sequence: TGTGCCAGCAGCACAACGATACCACGGTACAGCGAAGCTTTCTTT. This codes for CASSTTIPRYSEAFF.

This clonotype was counted a few times. This may stem from a read error, because a much larger clone lies one nucleotide away. The V and J genes are TRBV7-6 and TRBJ2-1; D may be TRBD1 (6 bases). CDR1 and CDR2 from the germline V gene are SGHVS and FNYEAQ. V was pared by 5 bases and J by 10 bases, with 21 bases between. CDR3 size: 15 residues. This CDR3 is CASSHPEQGYGEQFF. The CDR3 DNA reads TGTGCCAGCAGCCACCCGGAACAGGGCTACGGGGAGCAGTTCTTC.

This clonotype has a count of ten or more. At one of its ends the junction is not consistent with the germline gene, which may arise from a read error. The chain joins TRBV6-1 to TRBJ2-7; 7 bases match TRBD2. The CDR3 sequence is 13 residues long. Germline V gives CDR1 MNHNS, CDR2 SASEGT. The DNA for the CDR3 is TGTGCCAGCAGGGAAGCGGGAATTTACGAGCAGTACTTC. Amino acids: CASREAGIYEQYF.

In the case of this clonotype: A much bigger clone sits one base away, suggesting this may be a read error. CDR3 nucleotide sequence: TGTGCCAGCAGCTCTGCAGAGACCCAGTTCTTC. Translating gives CASSSAETQFF. V gene TRBV7-3 combines with J gene TRBJ2-1; D unresolved. V shed 4 bases and J shed 13 bases, with 11 bases lying between them. Germline V gene lookup returns CDR1 SGHTA and CDR2 FQGTGA. The CDR3 covers 11 residues.

The table lists this clonotype with a few counts. This chain joins TRBV28 and TRBJ2-3; 7 nucleotides match TRBD2. The J segment lost 4 bases and the V segment lost 2 bases, leaving 6 bases of the junction unmatched. The CDR3 length is 15 residues. In germline, CDR1 is MDHEN, CDR2 SYDVKM. In DNA, the CDR3 is TGTGCCAGCAGTTTACCCAGGACTAGGGCAGATACGCAGTATTTT. Translation: CASSLPRTRADTQYF. Together with reference TRBV28 and TRBJ2-3, the CDR3 gives the full variable domain: DVKVTQSSRYLVKRTGEKVFLECVQDMDHENMFWYRQDPGLGLRLIYFSYDVKMKEKGDIPEGYSVSREKKERFSLILESASTNQTSMYLCASSLPRTRADTQYFGPGTRLTVL.

A single count supports this clonotype. The CDR3 DNA is TGTGCCAGTAGTATAGCGAGCTCTAGCGGAAGTTACAATGAGCAGTTCTTC. Translated, it gives CASSIASSSGSYNEQFF. This chain uses TRBV19 with TRBJ2-1; the match to TRBD2 covers 7 bases. V gave up 1 base and J gave up 4 bases; unmatched junction bases: 10. In germline, CDR1 is LNHDA, CDR2 SQIVND (reference sequence). This CDR3 spans 17 amino acids.

This clonotype was observed at least ten times. This chain joins TRBV28 and TRBJ2-3, with D perhaps being TRBD1 or TRBD2 (6 bases each). Per the germline V gene, CDR1 is MDHEN and CDR2 is SYDVKM. This CDR3 region has 15 residues. Trimming removed 5 bases from V and 4 bases from J, with 16 bases in between. CDR3 protein: CASSPGGGQADTQYF. CDR3 sequence (DNA): TGTGCCAGCAGTCCAGGAGGGGGGCAGGCAGATACGCAGTATTTT.

The chain carries TRBV25-1 and TRBJ2-1; TRBD2 matches 9 bases. V shed 1 base, J shed 10 bases, and the junction held 14 bases outside the gene matches. The length of the CDR3 is 17 residues. CDR1 is MGHDK and CDR2 is SYGVNS in the germline V gene. The CDR3 loop reads CASSEFLDGTSPSEQFF. The DNA for the CDR3 is TGTGCCAGCAGTGAATTTTTAGATGGGACTAGCCCCTCAGAGCAGTTCTTC.

The gene calls are TRBV3-1 and TRBJ2-5; D call uncertain. CDR1 LGHDT and CDR2 YNNKEL come from the germline V gene (reference sequence). The CDR3 totals 16 residues. V lost 1 base to trimming and J lost 2 bases, with 14 bases between them. The CDR3, as DNA: TGTGCCAGCAGCCAAGCCGGTCCGGCCCCACAAGAGACCCAGTACTTC. Encoded protein: CASSQAGPAPQETQYF.

CDR3 DNA: TGTGCCAGCAGCTTAGATGGGGGTAGGACTAGCGTTTCCTACGAGCAGTACTTC. As protein: CASSLDGGRTSVSYEQYF. The rearrangement uses TRBV11-3 and TRBJ2-7; 9 positions agree with TRBD2. Germline CDR1 is SGHNT and CDR2 is YENEEA. V was pared by 0 bases and J by 1 base, with 10 bases of the junction left unmatched. The CDR3 is 18 amino acids.

This clonotype was detected many times. The rearrangement uses TRBV27 and TRBJ2-1; D tentatively reads TRBD1 or TRBD2 (5 bases each). Looked up from germline, CDR1 is MNHEY and CDR2 is SMNVEV (reference sequence). The length of the CDR3 is 15 residues. V lost 6 bases and J 6 bases, leaving 18 bases between the germline ends. CDR3 nucleotide sequence: TGTGCCAGCAGCTCCCTTCCCGGGGCAGCCAATGAGCAGTTCTTC. It translates to CASSSLPGAANEQFF.

Many counts were recorded for this clonotype. The V and J genes are TRBV7-2 and TRBJ2-1; D possibly corresponds to TRBD2 (6 bases). Trimming pared 8 bases from V and 7 bases from J, leaving 18 bases between. From germline, CDR1 is SGHTA and CDR2 FQGNSA. This CDR3 is built from 14 residues. The CDR3 region has the DNA TGTGCCAGCCATAAACGGGAGTACCGAAATGAGCAGTTCTTC. Translation gives CASHKREYRNEQFF.

The chain links TRBV14 to TRBJ1-2, with a possible D match to TRBD1 (5 bases). Trimming removed 4 bases at V and 4 bases at J, with 10 bases between. CDR3 length equals 13 residues. Germline CDR1 and CDR2: SGHDN and FVKESK. The CDR3 DNA follows: TGTGCCAGCAGCCCGACAGCCCCCTATGGCTACACCTTC. Translation: CASSPTAPYGYTF.

This clonotype was detected ten times or more. The genes are TRBV20-1 and TRBJ2-7; 13 bases are a match to TRBD2. CDR1 is DFQATT and CDR2 is SNEGSKA in the germline V gene (reference sequence). The CDR3 is made up of 17 amino acids. J gave up 2 bases and V 2 bases, and 9 bases lay outside the gene matches. The CDR3 spells CSARSPGTSGRAYEQYF. In DNA form, the CDR3 reads TGCAGTGCTAGATCCCCTGGTACTAGCGGGAGGGCCTACGAGCAGTACTTC.

This clonotype was recorded at least ten times. The rearrangement links TRBV18 to TRBJ2-7; 7 positions match TRBD2. The CDR3 has 15 residues. Per germline, CDR1 KGHSH and CDR2 LQKENI. V trimming: 2 bases; J trimming: 0 bases; junction bases outside the gene matches: 4. CDR3: CASSPKSGTSYEQYF. CDR3 nucleotides: TGTGCCAGCTCACCAAAGAGCGGGACCTCCTACGAGCAGTACTTC.